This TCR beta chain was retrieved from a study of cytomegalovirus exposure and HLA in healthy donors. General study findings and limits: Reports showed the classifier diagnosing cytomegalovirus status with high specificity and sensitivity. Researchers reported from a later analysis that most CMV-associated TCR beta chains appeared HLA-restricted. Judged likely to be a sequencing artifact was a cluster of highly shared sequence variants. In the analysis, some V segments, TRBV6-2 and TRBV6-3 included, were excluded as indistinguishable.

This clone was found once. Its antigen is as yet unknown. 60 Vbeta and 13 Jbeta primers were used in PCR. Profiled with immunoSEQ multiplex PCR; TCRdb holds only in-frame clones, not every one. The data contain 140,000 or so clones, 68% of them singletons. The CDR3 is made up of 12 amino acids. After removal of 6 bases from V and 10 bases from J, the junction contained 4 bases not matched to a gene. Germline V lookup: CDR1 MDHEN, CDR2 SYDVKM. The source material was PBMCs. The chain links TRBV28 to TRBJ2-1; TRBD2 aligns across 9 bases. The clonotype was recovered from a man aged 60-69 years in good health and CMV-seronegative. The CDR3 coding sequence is TGTGCCAGCAGAAGTAGCGGGAGCGAGCAGTTCTTC. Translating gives CASRSSGSEQFF.